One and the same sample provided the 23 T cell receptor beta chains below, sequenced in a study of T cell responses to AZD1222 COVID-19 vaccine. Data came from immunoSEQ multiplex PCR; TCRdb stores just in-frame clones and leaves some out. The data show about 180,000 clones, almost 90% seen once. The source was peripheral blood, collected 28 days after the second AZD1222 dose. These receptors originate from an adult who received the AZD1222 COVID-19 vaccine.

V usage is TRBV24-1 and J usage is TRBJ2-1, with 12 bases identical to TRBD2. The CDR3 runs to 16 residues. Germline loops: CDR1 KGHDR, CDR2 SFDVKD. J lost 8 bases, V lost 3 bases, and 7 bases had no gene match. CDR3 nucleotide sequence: TGTGCCACCAGTGATGCTAGCGGGGGGGGCCAAGATGAGCAGTTCTTC. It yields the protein CATSDASGGGQDEQFF.

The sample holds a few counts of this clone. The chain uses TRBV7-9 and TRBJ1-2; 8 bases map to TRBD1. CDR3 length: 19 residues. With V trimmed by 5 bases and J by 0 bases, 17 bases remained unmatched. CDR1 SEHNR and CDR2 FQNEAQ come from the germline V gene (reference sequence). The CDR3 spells CASSHSRRTGKGTNYGYTF. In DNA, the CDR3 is TGTGCCAGCAGCCATTCCCGGAGGACAGGGAAGGGAACTAACTATGGCTACACCTTC.

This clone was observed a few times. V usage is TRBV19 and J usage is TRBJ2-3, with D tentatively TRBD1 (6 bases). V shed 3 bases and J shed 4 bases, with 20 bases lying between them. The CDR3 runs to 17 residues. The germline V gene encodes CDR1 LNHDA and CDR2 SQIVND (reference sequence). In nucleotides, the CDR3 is TGTGCCAGTAGTATTAACCCTGGGGGCTGGGGTCCAGATACGCAGTATTTT. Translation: CASSINPGGWGPDTQYF.

The CDR3 DNA reads TGTGCCAGCAGTTACTCGGCAGGCTGGAAGACTGAAGCTTTCTTT. This encodes CASSYSAGWKTEAFF. The chain has TRBV6-5 and TRBJ1-1; no clear D. In germline, CDR1 is MNHEY, CDR2 SVGAGI. Between the trimmed V and J ends, which lost 0 bases and 5 bases, there was a span of 13 bases. The CDR3 is 15 residues long.

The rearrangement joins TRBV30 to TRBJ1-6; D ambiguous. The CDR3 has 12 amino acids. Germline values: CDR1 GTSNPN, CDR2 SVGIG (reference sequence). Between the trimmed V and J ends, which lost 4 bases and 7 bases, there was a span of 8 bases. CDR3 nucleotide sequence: TGTGCCTGGACCGGGAGGAATTCACCCCTCCACTTT. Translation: CAWTGRNSPLHF.

CDR3 in DNA: TGTGCCAGCAGTGAATCAGGGACAGGGACCGTGGTGTTTTTT. Residues: CASSESGTGTVVFF. V is TRBV25-1 and J is TRBJ1-4; 9 bases agree with TRBD1. Germline lookup yields CDR1 MGHDK and CDR2 SYGVNS. The CDR3 has 14 residues. V was pared by 1 base and J by 15 bases, with 9 bases of the junction left unmatched.

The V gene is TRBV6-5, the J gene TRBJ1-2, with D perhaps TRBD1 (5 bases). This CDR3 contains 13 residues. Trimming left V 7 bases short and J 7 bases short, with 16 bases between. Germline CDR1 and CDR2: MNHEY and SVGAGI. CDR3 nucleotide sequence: TGTGCCAGCACCCGAACAGGTGAAGGTGGCTACACCTTC. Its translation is CASTRTGEGGYTF.

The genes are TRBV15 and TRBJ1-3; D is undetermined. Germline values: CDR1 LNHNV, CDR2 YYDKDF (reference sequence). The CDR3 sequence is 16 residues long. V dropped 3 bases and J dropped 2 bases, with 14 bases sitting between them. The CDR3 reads CATSRFGSETGNTIYF. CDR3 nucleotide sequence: TGTGCCACCAGCAGGTTCGGGTCGGAGACTGGAAACACCATATATTTT.

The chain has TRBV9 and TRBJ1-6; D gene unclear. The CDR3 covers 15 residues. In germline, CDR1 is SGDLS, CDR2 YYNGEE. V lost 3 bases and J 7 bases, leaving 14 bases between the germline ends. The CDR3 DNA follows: TGTGCCAGCAGCGGAACCGGGTCTCTAAATTCACCCCTCCACTTT. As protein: CASSGTGSLNSPLHF.

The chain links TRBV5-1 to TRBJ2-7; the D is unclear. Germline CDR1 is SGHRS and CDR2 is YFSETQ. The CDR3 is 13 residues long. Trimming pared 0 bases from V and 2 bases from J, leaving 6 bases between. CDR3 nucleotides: TGCGCCAGCAGCTTGGCCAGGCCCTACGAGCAGTACTTC. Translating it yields CASSLARPYEQYF.

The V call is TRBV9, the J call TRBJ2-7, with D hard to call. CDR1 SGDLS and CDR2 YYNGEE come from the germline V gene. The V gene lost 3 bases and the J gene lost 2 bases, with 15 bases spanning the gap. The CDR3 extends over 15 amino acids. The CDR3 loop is CASSAEAGFTYEQYF. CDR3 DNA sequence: TGTGCCAGCAGCGCTGAGGCTGGGTTTACCTACGAGCAGTACTTC. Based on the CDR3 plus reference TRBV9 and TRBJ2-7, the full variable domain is DSGVTQTPKHLITATGQRVTLRCSPRSGDLSVYWYQQSLDQGLQFLIQYYNGEERAKGNILERFSAQQFPDLHSELNLSSLELGDSALYFCASSAEAGFTYEQYFGPGTRLTVT.

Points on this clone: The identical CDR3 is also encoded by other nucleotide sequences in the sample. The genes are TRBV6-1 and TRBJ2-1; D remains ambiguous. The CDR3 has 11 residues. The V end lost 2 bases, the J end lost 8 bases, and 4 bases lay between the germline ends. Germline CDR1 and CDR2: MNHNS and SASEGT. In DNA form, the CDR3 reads TGTGCCAGCAGTGAACGTTATGAGCAGTTCTTC. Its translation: CASSERYEQFF.

DNA for the CDR3: TGTGCCAGTGGCGGGACAGCGAACACCGGGGAGCTGTTTTTT. Its translation is CASGGTANTGELFF. The chain couples TRBV2 to TRBJ2-2; D possibly corresponds to TRBD1 (7 bases). Germline V gene sequence: CDR1 SNHLY, CDR2 FYNNEI. This CDR3 is built from 14 residues. Trimming took off 9 bases at V and 0 bases at J, with 11 bases between the two ends.

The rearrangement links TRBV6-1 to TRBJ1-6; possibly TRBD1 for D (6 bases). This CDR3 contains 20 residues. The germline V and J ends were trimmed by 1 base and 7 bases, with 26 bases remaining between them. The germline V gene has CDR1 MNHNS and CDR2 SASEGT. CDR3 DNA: TGTGCCAGCAGTGAAGTGTCGACAGGCCCGAACCTAAGACCAAATTCACCCCTCCACTTT. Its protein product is CASSEVSTGPNLRPNSPLHF.

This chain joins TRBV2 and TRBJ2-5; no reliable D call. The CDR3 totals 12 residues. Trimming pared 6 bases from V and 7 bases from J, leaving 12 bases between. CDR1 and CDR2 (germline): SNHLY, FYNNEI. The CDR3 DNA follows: TGTGCCAGCAGGGCTCCTGTAGGGACCCAGTACTTC. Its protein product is CASRAPVGTQYF.

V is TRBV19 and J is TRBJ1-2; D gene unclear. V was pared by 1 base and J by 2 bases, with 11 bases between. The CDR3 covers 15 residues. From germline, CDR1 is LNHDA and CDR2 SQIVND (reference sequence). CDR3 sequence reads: CASSIGQAINYGYTF. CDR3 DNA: TGTGCCAGTAGTATAGGGCAGGCGATCAACTATGGCTACACCTTC.

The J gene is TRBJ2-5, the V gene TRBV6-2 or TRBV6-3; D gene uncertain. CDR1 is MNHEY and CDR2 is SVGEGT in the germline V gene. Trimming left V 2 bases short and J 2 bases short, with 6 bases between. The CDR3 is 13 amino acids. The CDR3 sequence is CASSYRPQETQYF. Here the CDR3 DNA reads TGTGCCAGCAGTTACCGCCCACAAGAGACCCAGTACTTC.

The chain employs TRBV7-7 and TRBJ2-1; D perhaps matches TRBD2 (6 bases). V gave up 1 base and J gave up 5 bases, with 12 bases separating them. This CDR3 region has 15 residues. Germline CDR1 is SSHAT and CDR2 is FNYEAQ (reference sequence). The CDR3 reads CASSLGREVDNEQFF. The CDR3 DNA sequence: TGTGCCAGCAGCTTAGGGAGGGAAGTGGACAATGAGCAGTTCTTC.

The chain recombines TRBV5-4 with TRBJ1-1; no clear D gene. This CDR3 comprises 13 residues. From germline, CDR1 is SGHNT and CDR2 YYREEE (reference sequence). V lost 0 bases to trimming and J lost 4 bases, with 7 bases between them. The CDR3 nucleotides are TGTGCCAGCAGCTTGGATGAGGGCACTGAAGCTTTCTTT. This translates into CASSLDEGTEAFF.

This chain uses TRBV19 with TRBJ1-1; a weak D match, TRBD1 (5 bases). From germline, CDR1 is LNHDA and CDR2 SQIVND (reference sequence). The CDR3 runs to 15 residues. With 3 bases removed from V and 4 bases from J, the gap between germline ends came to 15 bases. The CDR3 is CASSIMRGRGTEAFF. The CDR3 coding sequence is TGTGCCAGTAGTATCATGAGGGGTAGGGGCACTGAAGCTTTCTTT.

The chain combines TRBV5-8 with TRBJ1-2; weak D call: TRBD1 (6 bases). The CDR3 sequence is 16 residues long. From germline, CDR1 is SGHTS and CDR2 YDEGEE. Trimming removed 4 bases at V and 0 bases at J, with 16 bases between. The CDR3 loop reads CASSPWGRTANYGYTF. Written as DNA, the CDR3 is TGTGCCAGCAGCCCCTGGGGTCGGACAGCTAACTATGGCTACACCTTC. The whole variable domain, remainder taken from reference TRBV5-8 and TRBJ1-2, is EAGVTQSPTHLIKTRGQQATLRCSPISGHTSVYWYQQALGLGLQFLLWYDEGEERNRGNFPPRFSGRQFPNYSSELNVNALELEDSALYLCASSPWGRTANYGYTFGSGTRLTVV.

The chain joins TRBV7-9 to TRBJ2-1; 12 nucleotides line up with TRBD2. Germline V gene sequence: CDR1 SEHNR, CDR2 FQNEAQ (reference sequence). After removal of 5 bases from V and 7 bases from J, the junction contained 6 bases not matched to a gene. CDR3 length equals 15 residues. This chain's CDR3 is CASSQGLAGLNEQFF. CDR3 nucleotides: TGTGCCAGCAGCCAAGGACTAGCGGGGCTGAATGAGCAGTTCTTC.

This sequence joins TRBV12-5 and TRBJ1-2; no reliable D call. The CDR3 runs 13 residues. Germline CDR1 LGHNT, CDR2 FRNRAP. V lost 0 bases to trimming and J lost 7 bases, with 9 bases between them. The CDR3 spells CASGLVPASGYTF. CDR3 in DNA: TGTGCTAGTGGTTTGGTACCCGCTAGTGGCTACACCTTC.